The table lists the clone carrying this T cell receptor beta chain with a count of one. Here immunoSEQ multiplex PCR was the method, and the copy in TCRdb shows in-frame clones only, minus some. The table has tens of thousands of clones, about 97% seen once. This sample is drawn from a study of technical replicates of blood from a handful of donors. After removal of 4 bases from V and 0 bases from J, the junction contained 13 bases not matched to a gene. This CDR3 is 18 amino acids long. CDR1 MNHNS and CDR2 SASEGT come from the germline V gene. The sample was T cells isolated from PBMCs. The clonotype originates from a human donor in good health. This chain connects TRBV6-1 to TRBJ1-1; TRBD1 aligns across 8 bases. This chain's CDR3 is CASSGPLRTGSLNTEAFF. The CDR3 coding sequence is TGTGCCAGCAGTGGCCCCTTGAGGACAGGGTCTCTGAACACTGAAGCTTTCTTT.